The entry that follows covers one T cell receptor beta chain sequence. Its antigen is currently unknown. The template used for profiling TCR beta VDJ and CDR3 was genomic DNA. TCRdb called the reads again in MiXCR, with one record for every CDR3 protein. The sample gives 200,000 to 250,000 distinct CDR3 sequences, around 32% of which show up once; 1.1% is in the top ten. This CDR3 region has 17 residues. The germline V gene encodes CDR1 SGDLS and CDR2 YYNGEE. The V segment lost 0 bases and the J segment 5 bases; nucleotides outside the gene matches: 4. The sample originates from a study of CD8+CD57+ T cells in acquired aplastic anemia. Study information: DNA recovered from sorted CD4+ and CD8+ cells had a mean of approximately 3.2 ug. Healthy donors averaged about 10 million reads for CD4+ cells.

Broader study findings: There were 25 to 30 CD8+ CDR3 sequences that occurred in both patients and controls.

The rearrangement joins TRBV9 to TRBJ2-2, with 13 bases that match TRBD2. The origin of this receptor is a human donor in good health, serving as a control. The material sequenced was sorted CD4+, CD8+, or CD8+CD57+ T cells (not recorded which) from PBMCs. The CDR3 loop is CASSVVLAGGPTGELFF. The CDR3 nucleotides read TGTGCCAGCAGCGTAGTACTAGCGGGAGGGCCGACCGGGGAGCTGTTTTTT.